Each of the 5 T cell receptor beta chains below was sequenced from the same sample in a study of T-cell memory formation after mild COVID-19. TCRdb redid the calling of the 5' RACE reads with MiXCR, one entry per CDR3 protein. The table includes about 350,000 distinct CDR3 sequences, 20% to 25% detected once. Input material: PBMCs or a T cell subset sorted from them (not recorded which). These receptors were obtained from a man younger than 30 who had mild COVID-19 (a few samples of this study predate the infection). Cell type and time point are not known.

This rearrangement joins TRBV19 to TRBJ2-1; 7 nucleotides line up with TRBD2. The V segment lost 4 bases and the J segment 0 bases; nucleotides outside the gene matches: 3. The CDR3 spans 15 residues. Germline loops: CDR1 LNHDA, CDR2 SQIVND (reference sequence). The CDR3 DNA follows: TGTGCCAGTAGTACTAGCGGTAGCTCCTACAATGAGCAGTTCTTC. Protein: CASSTSGSSYNEQFF.

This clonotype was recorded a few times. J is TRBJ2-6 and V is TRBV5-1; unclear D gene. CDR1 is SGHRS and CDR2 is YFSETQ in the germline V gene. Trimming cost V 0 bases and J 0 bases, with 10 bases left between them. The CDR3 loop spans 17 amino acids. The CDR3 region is CASSLEHLSSGANVLTF. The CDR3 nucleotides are TGCGCCAGCAGCTTGGAACACCTATCCTCTGGGGCCAACGTCCTGACTTTC.

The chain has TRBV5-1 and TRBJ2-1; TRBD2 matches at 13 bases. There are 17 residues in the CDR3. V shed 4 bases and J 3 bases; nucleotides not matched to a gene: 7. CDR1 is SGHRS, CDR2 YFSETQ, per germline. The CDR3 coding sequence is TGCGCCAGCAGCAGCGGACTAGCGGGGGCTCACTACAATGAGCAGTTCTTC. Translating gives CASSSGLAGAHYNEQFF.

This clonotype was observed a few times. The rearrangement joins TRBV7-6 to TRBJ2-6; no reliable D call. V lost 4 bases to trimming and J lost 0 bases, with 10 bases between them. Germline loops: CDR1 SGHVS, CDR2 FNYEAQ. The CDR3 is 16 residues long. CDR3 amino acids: CASSSPWSSGANVLTF. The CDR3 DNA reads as TGTGCCAGCAGCTCCCCGTGGAGCTCTGGGGCCAACGTCCTGACTTTC.

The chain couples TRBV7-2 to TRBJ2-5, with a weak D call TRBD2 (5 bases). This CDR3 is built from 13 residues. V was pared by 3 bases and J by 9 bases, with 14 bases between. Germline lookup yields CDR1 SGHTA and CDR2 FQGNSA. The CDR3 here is CASSFAPLAPQYF. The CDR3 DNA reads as TGTGCCAGCAGCTTTGCACCTCTAGCACCCCAGTACTTC.